One sample yielded the 14 T cell receptor beta chains listed below, sequenced in a study of shared clonotypes between healthy human individuals. The table came from immunoSEQ multiplex PCR; TCRdb's copy has only in-frame clones and leaves some out. The profile shows some 2,500,000 clones, around 92% of them singletons. Sequencing was performed on naive CD4+ T cells from PBMCs. This sample's subset: CD45RA+ positively selected. Source of these receptors: a man aged 18 to 35 in good health. Some clones in this sample may be carry-over from other donors' samples.

CDR3 coding DNA: TGTGCCAGCAGCTCACTCTGGACAGGGGACGGCTATGGCTACACCTTC. It is translated as CASSSLWTGDGYGYTF. The rearrangement links TRBV9 to TRBJ1-2; 9 bases are a match to TRBD1. V was pared by 4 bases and J by 4 bases, with 11 bases of the junction left unmatched. The CDR3 loop spans 16 amino acids. The germline V gene has CDR1 SGDLS and CDR2 YYNGEE. Drawing the rest from reference TRBV9 and TRBJ1-2, the complete variable domain is DSGVTQTPKHLITATGQRVTLRCSPRSGDLSVYWYQQSLDQGLQFLIQYYNGEERAKGNILERFSAQQFPDLHSELNLSSLELGDSALYFCASSSLWTGDGYGYTFGSGTRLTVV.

The rearrangement uses TRBV7-2 and TRBJ2-1; unclear D gene. CDR1 is SGHTA and CDR2 is FQGNSA in the germline V gene. The CDR3 totals 15 residues. V was pared by 5 bases and J by 0 bases, with 11 bases between. CDR3 nucleotide sequence: TGTGCCAGCAGCCTCAGCTCGAGCTCCTACAATGAGCAGTTCTTC. Its protein is CASSLSSSSYNEQFF.

The rearrangement uses TRBV14 and TRBJ1-3; no clear D. Per the germline V gene, CDR1 is SGHDN and CDR2 is FVKESK. Trimming cost V 1 base and J 2 bases, with 9 bases left between them. The CDR3 is 15 amino acids. In nucleotides, the CDR3 is TGTGCCAGCAGCCAAGCCCTGAACACTGGAAACACCATATATTTT. This translates into CASSQALNTGNTIYF.

The chain recombines TRBV14 with TRBJ1-1, with a tentative D call TRBD1 (6 bases). CDR3 length: 15 amino acids. The germline gives CDR1 SGHDN, CDR2 FVKESK. V was pared by 4 bases and J by 1 base, with 13 bases between. In DNA, the CDR3 is TGTGCCAGCAGCCGGAGGGGGGCAGCGAACACTGAAGCTTTCTTT. Translation gives CASSRRGAANTEAFF.

Points on this clone: Other DNA sequences in this specimen translate into the identical CDR3. The chain couples TRBV7-3 to TRBJ2-2, with no clear D. The CDR3 is 13 residues long. The V end lost 2 bases, the J end lost 2 bases, and 3 bases lay between the germline ends. Per germline, CDR1 SGHTA and CDR2 FQGTGA. CDR3 sequence reads: CASSLGNTGELFF. The CDR3 bases are TGTGCCAGCAGCTTAGGAAACACCGGGGAGCTGTTTTTT.

The chain is built from TRBV6-1 and TRBJ2-1; D gene ambiguous. The V gene lost 3 bases and the J gene lost 5 bases, with 14 bases spanning the gap. CDR3 length equals 15 residues. From germline, CDR1 is MNHNS and CDR2 SASEGT. CDR3 residues: CASSERWTGNNEQFF. CDR3 DNA: TGTGCCAGCAGTGAGCGTTGGACGGGTAACAATGAGCAGTTCTTC.

The chain has TRBV30 and TRBJ2-3; 10 nucleotides line up with TRBD2. V dropped 3 bases and J dropped 4; count of bases not matched to a gene: 4. CDR1 and CDR2 (germline): GTSNPN, SVGIG (reference sequence). The CDR3 covers 14 residues. The CDR3 sequence: CAWRASGSPDTQYF. CDR3 nucleotides: TGTGCCTGGAGGGCTAGCGGGAGCCCAGATACGCAGTATTTT.

J is TRBJ2-5 and V is TRBV11-2; D not certain. V was cut by 5 bases and J by 4 bases, with 8 bases left in between. Germline values: CDR1 SGHAT, CDR2 FQNNGV. CDR3 length: 12 amino acids. The DNA for the CDR3 is TGTGCCAGCAGCCGGTGGAGAGAGACCCAGTACTTC. This translates into CASSRWRETQYF.

The rearrangement joins TRBV29-1 to TRBJ2-6; D may be TRBD2 (5 bases). This CDR3 has 15 residues. The germline V gene encodes CDR1 SQVTM and CDR2 ANQGSEA. Between the trimmed V and J ends, which lost 1 base and 1 base, there was a span of 8 bases. The CDR3 nucleotides are TGCAGCGTTGAAGTGTGGGAGTCTGGGGCCAACGTCCTGACTTTC. This sequence encodes CSVEVWESGANVLTF.

The rearrangement uses TRBV25-1 and TRBJ1-5, with 8 positions matching TRBD1. Germline values: CDR1 MGHDK, CDR2 SYGVNS. With V trimmed by 6 bases and J by 3 bases, 7 bases remained unmatched. This CDR3 contains 15 residues. The chain's CDR3 is CASSPHRGNNQPQHF. As DNA, the CDR3 is TGTGCCAGCAGCCCACACAGGGGGAACAATCAGCCCCAGCATTTT.

The CDR3: CASNGDRPSYNEQFF. In DNA, the CDR3 is TGCGCCAGCAACGGGGACAGGCCCTCCTACAATGAGCAGTTCTTC. This chain joins TRBV5-1 and TRBJ2-1; 8 bases fit TRBD1. This CDR3 has 15 residues. Germline values: CDR1 SGHRS, CDR2 YFSETQ. Germline trimming cut 6 bases from V and 0 bases from J; bases unmatched to any gene: 5.

This clone was observed a single time. The V call is TRBV15, the J call TRBJ2-1; D uncertain. The V end lost 3 bases, the J end lost 3 bases, and 12 bases lay between the germline ends. The CDR3 is 15 residues long. Germline V gene data show CDR1 as LNHNV and CDR2 as YYDKDF (reference sequence). The CDR3 DNA follows: TGTGCCACCAGCAGTGGGCCGCAAGACTACAATGAGCAGTTCTTC. It yields the protein CATSSGPQDYNEQFF. Full variable domain (missing parts from reference TRBV15 and TRBJ2-1): DAMVIQNPRYQVTQFGKPVTLSCSQTLNHNVMYWYQQKSSQAPKLLFHYYDKDFNNEADTPDNFQSRRPNTSFCFLDIRSPGLGDTAMYLCATSSGPQDYNEQFFGPGTRLTVL.

Turning to this clone: Other DNA sequences of this sample code for an identical CDR3. V usage is TRBV19 and J usage is TRBJ1-5; no clear D. Germline V gene lookup returns CDR1 LNHDA and CDR2 SQIVND (reference sequence). This CDR3 comprises 14 residues. V was pared by 5 bases and J by 6 bases, with 14 bases between. The CDR3: CASSVTGGSQPQHF. The CDR3 DNA reads as TGTGCCAGTAGTGTAACCGGAGGTAGTCAGCCCCAGCATTTT.

A note on this clone: The same CDR3 is also encoded by other DNA sequences in this sample. V is TRBV29-1 and J is TRBJ1-2, with 8 bases that match TRBD1. Trimming at V came to 7 bases and at J to 3 bases, leaving 4 bases not matched to a gene. Germline values: CDR1 SQVTM, CDR2 ANQGSEA. The CDR3 totals 12 residues. CDR3 region: CSADRGDYGYTF. The DNA of the CDR3 is TGCAGCGCTGACAGGGGTGACTATGGCTACACCTTC.